This T cell receptor (beta chain) originates from a study of blood T cell repertoires in COVID-19. Whole-study context: Specimens from acute and convalescent COVID-19 originated in the United States, Italy and Spain. PBMCs, B-cell-depleted T cells, or T cells were the source of the cDNA or gDNA that made up the material.

Trimming at V came to 1 base and at J to 0 bases, leaving 6 bases not matched to a gene. From germline, CDR1 is MNHNS and CDR2 SASEGT. This CDR3 comprises 17 residues. Libraries were prepared by immunoSEQ multiplex PCR; TCRdb keeps only in-frame clonotypes and omits some of them. This sample yields around 200,000 clones, of which 85% to 90% are seen a single time; roughly 1.2% belongs to the top ten. Recruitment covered about 25 US areas and drew participants whose ages spanned roughly 18 to 90 years. Two negative PCRs, clearance, or symptom resolution were required of recovered Cohort 3 donors. The sequence was obtained from a man younger than 40 who had recovered from COVID-19. The chain combines TRBV6-1 with TRBJ2-7, with 10 positions matching TRBD2. The sample comprised PBMCs or T cells enriched from blood (not recorded which). CDR3 sequence (DNA): TGTGCCAGCAGTGAAGGGACTAGCGGCCGGCTCTCCTACGAGCAGTACTTC. As protein: CASSEGTSGRLSYEQYF.